This T cell receptor (beta chain) originates from a study of shared clonotypes between healthy human individuals. As for the study in general: Donors, aged 18 to 49, were two women and three men. Study-wide results and caveats: Rarefaction indicated that sorted-subset sequencing remained incomplete although depth was large.

This clone has a single count. What it binds is not known. V was pared by 4 bases and J by 2 bases, with 9 bases of the junction left unmatched. Germline assignment: CDR1 SGDLS and CDR2 YYNGEE. This CDR3 comprises 15 residues. Cells designated naive CD8 were CD45RO-negative and were positively selected for CCR7, with terminally differentiated effector memory CD45RA+ cells excluded. This was a deep-level run. Genomic DNA from each subset was divided evenly over several immunoSEQ plates. Generated by immunoSEQ multiplex PCR, the TCRdb table keeps only in-frame clones and is missing some. The sample gives hundreds of thousands of clones, about 96% of which show up once; more than 0.085% is in the top ten.

This TCR came from a woman in her twenties or thirties in good health. The genes are TRBV9 and TRBJ2-7; 7 bases are shared with TRBD1. Material for sequencing was naive CD8+ T cells sorted from blood. The CDR3 DNA sequence: TGTGCCAGCAGCCCCTCCGGGACAGACACCTACGAGCAGTACTTC. This encodes CASSPSGTDTYEQYF. Combining the CDR3 with reference TRBV9 and TRBJ2-7 gives the whole variable domain DSGVTQTPKHLITATGQRVTLRCSPRSGDLSVYWYQQSLDQGLQFLIQYYNGEERAKGNILERFSAQQFPDLHSELNLSSLELGDSALYFCASSPSGTDTYEQYFGPGTRLTVT.